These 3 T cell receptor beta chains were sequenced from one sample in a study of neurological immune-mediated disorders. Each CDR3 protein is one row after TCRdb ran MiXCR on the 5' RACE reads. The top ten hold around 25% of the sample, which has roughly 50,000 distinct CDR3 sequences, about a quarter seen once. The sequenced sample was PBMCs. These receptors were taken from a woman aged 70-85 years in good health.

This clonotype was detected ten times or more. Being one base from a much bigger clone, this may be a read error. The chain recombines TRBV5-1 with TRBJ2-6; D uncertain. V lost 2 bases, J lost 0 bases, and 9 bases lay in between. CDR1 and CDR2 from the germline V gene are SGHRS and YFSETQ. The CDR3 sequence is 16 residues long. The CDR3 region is CASSFPESSGANVLTF. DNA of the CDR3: TGCGCCAGCAGCTTCCCGGAGAGCTCTGGGGCCAACGTCCTGACTTTC. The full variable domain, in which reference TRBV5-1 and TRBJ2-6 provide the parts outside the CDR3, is KAGVTQTPRYLIKTRGQQVTLSCSPISGHRSVSWYQQTPGQGLQFLFEYFSETQRNKGNFPGRFSGRQFSNSRSEMNVSTLELGDSALYLCASSFPESSGANVLTFGAGSRLTVL.

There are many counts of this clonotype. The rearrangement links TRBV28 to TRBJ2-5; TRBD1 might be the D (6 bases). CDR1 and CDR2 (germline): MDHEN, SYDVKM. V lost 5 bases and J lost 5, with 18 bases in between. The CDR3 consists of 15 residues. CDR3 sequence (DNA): TGTGCCAGCAGTCCACTAGGGGGAGAAGGGGAGACCCAGTACTTC. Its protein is CASSPLGGEGETQYF.

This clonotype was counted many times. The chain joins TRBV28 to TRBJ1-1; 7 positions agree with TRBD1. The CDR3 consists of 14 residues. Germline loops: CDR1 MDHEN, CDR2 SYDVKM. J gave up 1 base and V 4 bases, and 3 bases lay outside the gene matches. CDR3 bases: TGTGCCAGCAGTTCGACAGGGTGGAACACTGAAGCTTTCTTT. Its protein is CASSSTGWNTEAFF.